What follows are 3 T cell receptor beta chains derived from one specimen sequenced in a study of cytomegalovirus exposure and HLA in healthy donors. The PCR made use of 60 Vbeta and 13 Jbeta primers. Some clones are missing from TCRdb's copy, which holds only in-frame ones; the method was immunoSEQ multiplex PCR. The data show approximately 190,000 clones, about 83% seen once. Material for sequencing was PBMCs. These receptor sequences come from a man aged 35 to 55 in good health and CMV-seropositive.

V is TRBV10-3 and J is TRBJ2-5; TRBD1 might be the D (5 bases). Germline V gene lookup returns CDR1 ENHRY and CDR2 SYGVKD. CDR3 length: 13 amino acids. The V end lost 6 bases, the J end lost 1 base, and 9 bases lay between the germline ends. CDR3 sequence: CAIRRQSQETQYF. As DNA, the CDR3 is TGTGCCATCAGGAGACAGAGCCAAGAGACCCAGTACTTC.

The rearrangement joins TRBV6-1 to TRBJ2-5; unclear D gene. The end of the DNA aligns better with TRBJ2-7, so the J call may be wrong. The CDR3 extends over 14 amino acids. Germline V gene sequence: CDR1 MNHNS, CDR2 SASEGT. The CDR3 loop is CASSEGSRFYEQYF. As DNA, the CDR3 is TGTGCCAGCAGTGAAGGAAGTAGATTCTACGAGCAGTACTTC.

J is TRBJ2-7 and V is TRBV5-1; 15 nucleotides line up with TRBD2. Unmatched junction bases numbered 14, after V lost 3 bases and J lost 4 bases. CDR3 length: 19 amino acids. Germline assignment: CDR1 SGHRS and CDR2 YFSETQ. CDR3 bases: TGCGCCAGCAGCTGGGGACTAGCGGGAGGAATCTCCATCGAGTACGAGCAGTACTTC. Translation: CASSWGLAGGISIEYEQYF.